Presented here are 13 T cell receptor beta chains from one specimen sequenced in a study of cytomegalovirus exposure and HLA in healthy donors (dated by TCRdb to about 2017). The protocol used for the library was the immunoSEQ multiplex PCR assay. For the multiplex PCR, a mixture combining 60 forward primers for TCR Vbeta segments and 13 reverse primers for TCR Jbeta segments was used. TCRdb limited this immuneACCESS table to in-frame rearrangements with V and J called. A share of clones is missing; checked studies link under half to unresolved V genes, and the rest is unexplained. The sample contains around 100,000 clones, 70% to 80% of them found a single time. 3% to 4% of the sample is in the top ten clones. The sequenced material came from PBMCs. These receptors all stem from a middle-aged woman in good health and CMV-seronegative.

This clone has a handful of counts. The rearrangement uses TRBV28 and TRBJ2-5; D is possibly TRBD2 (5 bases). This CDR3 has 13 residues. The germline CDR1 and CDR2 sequences are MDHEN and SYDVKM. The ends were cut back, 6 bases at V and 4 bases at J, with 12 bases in the middle. DNA of the CDR3: TGTGCCAGCAGCTCCCGGGATAGAGAGACCCAGTACTTC. Translating it yields CASSSRDRETQYF. Supplemented by reference TRBV28 and TRBJ2-5, the full variable domain reads DVKVTQSSRYLVKRTGEKVFLECVQDMDHENMFWYRQDPGLGLRLIYFSYDVKMKEKGDIPEGYSVSREKKERFSLILESASTNQTSMYLCASSSRDRETQYFGPGTRLLVL.

The CDR3 nucleotides are TGTGCCAGCAGAAGGGGACAGGGGCCGGGCTATGGCTACACCTTC. It codes for CASRRGQGPGYGYTF. The chain is built from TRBV5-4 and TRBJ1-2, with 10 bases matching TRBD1. CDR1 is SGHNT, CDR2 YYREEE, per germline (reference sequence). The CDR3 length is 15 residues. The J segment lost 4 bases and the V segment lost 5 bases, leaving 8 bases of the junction unmatched. Full variable domain (outside the CDR3, taken from reference TRBV5-4 and TRBJ1-2): ETGVTQSPTHLIKTRGQQVTLRCSSQSGHNTVSWYQQALGQGPQFIFQYYREEENGRGNFPPRFSGLQFPNYSSELNVNALELDDSALYLCASRRGQGPGYGYTFGSGTRLTVV.

This chain links TRBV2 with TRBJ2-4, with D perhaps TRBD1 (6 bases). Looked up from germline, CDR1 is SNHLY and CDR2 is FYNNEI. The CDR3 contains 14 residues. Trimming removed 6 bases from V and 0 bases from J, with 9 bases in between. The CDR3 coding sequence is TGTGCCAGCAGCGAGACAGGAGCCAAAAACATTCAGTACTTC. Translated, it gives CASSETGAKNIQYF.

The V call is TRBV21-1, the J call TRBJ1-1. TRBV21-1 is a pseudogene. The CDR3 is made up of 17 amino acids. The CDR3 region is CASSKDERVSRNTEAFF. In nucleotides, the CDR3 is TGTGCCAGCAGCAAAGATGAGAGGGTTTCACGGAACACTGAAGCTTTCTTT.

This clone was seen only once. This rearrangement joins TRBV7-9 to TRBJ2-1; no reliable D call. The CDR3 runs 11 residues. The V and J ends lost 4 bases and 6 bases respectively, with 4 bases between them. The V gene's germline CDR1 is SEHNR and CDR2 FQNEAQ (reference sequence). The CDR3 bases are TGTGCCAGCAGCTCGAGCAATGAGCAGTTCTTC. Protein sequence: CASSSSNEQFF.

This chain joins TRBV11-2 and TRBJ2-5; D is perhaps TRBD2 (6 bases). V was trimmed by 1 base and J by 7 bases, leaving 13 bases between them. CDR3 length: 14 residues. CDR1 is SGHAT, CDR2 FQNNGV, per germline. In DNA, the CDR3 is TGTGCCAGCAGCTTAGCGGGAGTTGAGGGGACCCAGTACTTC. Its translation: CASSLAGVEGTQYF.

The J gene is TRBJ2-6, the V gene TRBV30, with 8 bases fitting TRBD2. The CDR3 extends over 16 amino acids. From germline, CDR1 is GTSNPN and CDR2 SVGIG (reference sequence). CDR3 bases: TGTGCTAAGGATCGGGGGGGAGCCTCTGGGGCCAACGTCCTGACTTTC. It codes for CAKDRGGASGANVLTF.

This clone was picked up a small number of times. The chain employs TRBV4-3 and TRBJ1-1; D remains unclear. Germline CDR1 LGHNA, CDR2 YSLEER. The CDR3 is 13 residues long. Trimming pared 0 bases from V and 7 bases from J, leaving 9 bases between. The CDR3, as DNA: TGCGCCAGCAGCCAAGAATTGCCACTTGAAGCTTTCTTT. This codes for CASSQELPLEAFF.

The rearrangement links TRBV5-1 to TRBJ2-1; 9 positions agree with TRBD1. Trimming removed 2 bases from V and 4 bases from J; junction bases left unmatched: 4. Looked up from germline, CDR1 is SGHRS and CDR2 is YFSETQ. CDR3 size: 15 residues. The CDR3 loop is CASSFDDRGYNEQFF. The DNA of the CDR3 is TGCGCCAGCAGCTTCGACGACAGGGGGTACAATGAGCAGTTCTTC.

The rearrangement links TRBV10-2 to TRBJ1-6; the D is unclear. Trimming cost V 0 bases and J 10 bases, with 7 bases left between them. CDR1 and CDR2 from the germline V gene are WSHSY and SAAADI. The CDR3 consists of 13 residues. CDR3 loop: CASSESPVSPLHF. CDR3 nucleotides: TGCGCCAGCAGTGAGTCCCCGGTCTCACCCCTCCACTTT.

A note on this clone: The junction differs from germline at one of its ends, possibly a read error. Different DNA sequences within this sample yield the same CDR3. The J gene is TRBJ1-1, the V gene TRBV4-2; perhaps TRBD1 as D (5 bases). The CDR3 spans 18 residues. Looked up from germline, CDR1 is LGHNA and CDR2 is YNFKEQ. The CDR3 region has the DNA TGTGCCAGCAGCCAAGATCGGGGGGGTGGGGTTGGGAACACTGAAGCCTTCTTT. Its translation: CASSQDRGGGVGNTEAFF.

The rearrangement joins TRBV18 to TRBJ1-6; 8 bases map to TRBD1. In germline, CDR1 is KGHSH, CDR2 LQKENI. The CDR3 consists of 15 residues. V shed 4 bases and J 7 bases; nucleotides not matched to a gene: 6. CDR3 coding DNA: TGTGCCAGCTCACTTGGGGACAGGATGAATTCACCCCTCCACTTT. It is translated as CASSLGDRMNSPLHF.

The chain links TRBV27 to TRBJ2-7, with D possibly being TRBD2 (5 bases). Trimming shortened V by 3 bases and J by 9 bases, and 12 bases separated the two germline ends. There are 12 residues in the CDR3. Per the germline V gene, CDR1 is MNHEY and CDR2 is SMNVEV (reference sequence). CDR3 loop: CASSFEGGRQYF. The DNA for the CDR3 is TGTGCCAGCAGTTTTGAAGGAGGACGGCAGTACTTC.